This entry concerns a single TCR beta chain. Its specificity is not known. The sample originates from a study of beta chain features in type 1 diabetes. The CDR3 is 13 residues long. Trimming cost V 2 bases and J 8 bases, with 13 bases left between them. The germline gives CDR1 GTSNPN, CDR2 SVGIG (reference sequence). Study findings and constraints: Researchers report that Type 1 diabetes patients had moderately but significantly shorter TCRB CDR3s across all four CD4+ subsets. In type 1 diabetes patients, VDJ junctions had fewer insertions; deletions at these junctions were more frequent.

Cell sorting via CD45RO/CCR7/CD25/CD127/CD95/CD27 was performed to obtain CD4+ naive, central memory, regulatory and stem cell-like memory cells. Investigators reverse transcribed all isolated RNA, so they sequenced expressed TCRB transcripts. The data were produced by immunoSEQ multiplex PCR, yet TCRdb's version contains in-frame clones alone and is incomplete. The sample records roughly 400,000 clones, about 14% being singletons. The source of this sequence is a man under 40 in good health. The J gene is TRBJ1-3, the V gene TRBV30; D call uncertain. The sequenced material came from naive CD4+ T cells from blood. CDR3 in amino acids: CAWSPGFGDTIYF. The CDR3 DNA reads as TGTGCCTGGAGTCCGGGGTTCGGGGACACCATATATTTT.